These 20 T cell receptor beta chains originate from one sample sequenced in a study of T-cell memory formation after mild COVID-19 (dated by TCRdb to the early 2020s). Receptor libraries were prepared by 5' RACE. Sequencer: Illumina NovaSeq 6000. Clones were called with MiXCR by TCRdb after fastp trimmed the public reads at Q25, and only in-frame beta chains were retained. Rows matching on CDR3 protein sequence are summarized as one entry with the most common DNA and genes. Across this sample there are a few hundred thousand distinct CDR3 sequences, with around 15% seen only once. 22% of the sample is in the top ten clones. The sequenced material came from PBMCs or a T cell subset sorted from them (not recorded which). The source is a man between 18 and 35 years old who had mild COVID-19 (a few samples of this study predate the infection). The sample titles of this study are shuffled in the database, so cell type and time point are left out; the donor was told from shared clones.

The chain joins TRBV7-9 to TRBJ1-1; TRBD1 might be the D (6 bases). Trimming took 6 bases from V and 1 from J, leaving 18 bases between them. Germline values: CDR1 SEHNR, CDR2 FQNEAQ (reference sequence). There are 16 residues in the CDR3. DNA for the CDR3: TGTGCCAGCAGACCCCGGGGGGCCGGGACGAACACTGAAGCTTTCTTT. Protein: CASRPRGAGTNTEAFF.

V usage is TRBV6-6 and J usage is TRBJ2-2; TRBD2 aligns across 7 bases. Germline CDR1 is MNHNY and CDR2 is SVGAGI (reference sequence). The CDR3 sequence is 15 residues long. Trimming removed 0 bases from V and 6 bases from J; junction bases left unmatched: 4. The CDR3 nucleotides read TGTGCCAGCAGTTACTCGTTTGGGGGGGCCGGGGAGCTGTTTTTT. Protein product: CASSYSFGGAGELFF.

The rearrangement joins TRBV7-8 to TRBJ1-6; TRBD1 matches at 7 bases. With V trimmed by 1 base and J by 6 bases, 3 bases remained unmatched. CDR3 length: 15 amino acids. Germline CDR1 is SGHVS and CDR2 is FQNEAQ. CDR3 sequence: CASSLGTGANSPLHF. The CDR3 bases are TGTGCCAGCAGCTTAGGTACAGGGGCTAATTCACCCCTCCACTTT.

The count of this clonotype is one. The chain links TRBV7-9 to TRBJ2-2; D is undetermined. Germline-derived CDR1 and CDR2 are SEHNR and FQNEAQ (reference sequence). The V and J ends lost 5 bases and 6 bases respectively, with 7 bases between them. The CDR3 has 12 residues. CDR3 sequence: CASSRKSGELFF. For the CDR3, the DNA is TGTGCCAGCAGCCGAAAATCCGGGGAGCTGTTTTTT.

CDR3 bases: TGTGCCAGCAGCCGGGATCAGCTCGTGGGTGAGCAGTTCTTC. Translation: CASSRDQLVGEQFF. The V call is TRBV2, the J call TRBJ2-1; maybe TRBD2 (5 bases). Per germline, CDR1 SNHLY and CDR2 FYNNEI. The CDR3 contains 14 residues. The germline V and J ends were trimmed by 6 bases and 9 bases, with 18 bases remaining between them.

The sample holds a few counts of this clonotype. The gene calls are TRBV4-2 and TRBJ2-3, with D possibly TRBD2 on 5 matching bases. In germline, CDR1 is LGHNA, CDR2 YNFKEQ. The CDR3 runs 15 residues. Trimming left V 4 bases short and J 2 bases short, with 13 bases between. The CDR3 sequence is CASSREQRDTDTQYF. The DNA of the CDR3 is TGTGCCAGCAGCCGCGAACAGAGGGACACAGATACGCAGTATTTT.

This clonotype was seen a handful of times. The rearrangement uses TRBV10-3 and TRBJ2-7; D call uncertain. The CDR3 loop spans 13 amino acids. Germline CDR1 reads ENHRY; CDR2 reads SYGVKD. V was pared by 4 bases and J by 2 bases, with 9 bases between. Written as DNA, the CDR3 is TGTGCCATCAGTGTCGGACCTACCTACGAGCAGTACTTC. It specifies CAISVGPTYEQYF.

The CDR3 sequence is CASSVGGPTNYGYTF. The CDR3, as DNA: TGTGCCAGCAGCGTAGGAGGGCCCACTAACTATGGCTACACCTTC. The rearrangement uses TRBV9 and TRBJ1-2; D uncertain. The V gene's germline CDR1 is SGDLS and CDR2 YYNGEE. The CDR3 length is 15 residues. V lost 0 bases, J lost 0 bases, and 9 bases lay in between.

The V and J genes are TRBV5-1 and TRBJ2-6, with 7 bases matching TRBD1. The CDR3 runs 18 residues. Germline loops: CDR1 SGHRS, CDR2 YFSETQ. Losses at the gene ends were 0 bases for V and 0 bases for J; bases not matched to a gene: 6. For the CDR3, the DNA is TGCGCCAGCAGCTTGGCTAGGGGGCGAGGCTCTGGGGCCAACGTCCTGACTTTC. Amino acid sequence: CASSLARGRGSGANVLTF.

The genes are TRBV2 and TRBJ2-1; D uncertain. The V end was cut by 4 bases, the J end by 9 bases, with 13 bases between. In germline, CDR1 is SNHLY, CDR2 FYNNEI. CDR3 size: 13 residues. The chain's CDR3 is CASSVSPVGEQFF. CDR3 nucleotides: TGTGCCAGCAGTGTTTCCCCAGTGGGTGAGCAGTTCTTC. Combining the CDR3 with reference TRBV2 and TRBJ2-1 gives the whole variable domain EPEVTQTPSHQVTQMGQEVILRCVPISNHLYFYWYRQILGQKVEFLVSFYNNEISEKSEIFDDQFSVERPDGSNFTLKIRSTKLEDSAMYFCASSVSPVGEQFFGPGTRLTVL.

This clonotype appeared a single time. The chain carries TRBV4-2 and TRBJ2-2; a weak D match, TRBD1 (6 bases). There are 16 residues in the CDR3. The V end lost 5 bases, the J end lost 7 bases, and 20 bases lay between the germline ends. CDR1 is LGHNA and CDR2 is YNFKEQ in the germline V gene. The CDR3 protein is CASSLTGRSGNGELFF. DNA of the CDR3: TGTGCCAGCAGCTTGACAGGTCGTTCCGGGAACGGGGAGCTGTTTTTT.

The rearrangement links TRBV20-1 to TRBJ1-1; D possibly corresponds to TRBD1 (5 bases). CDR1 and CDR2 from the germline V gene are DFQATT and SNEGSKA (reference sequence). The ends were cut back, 0 bases at V and 6 bases at J, with 11 bases in the middle. CDR3 size: 13 residues. The CDR3, as DNA: TGCAGTGCTAGAGAGCTTGAGGGGCCTGAAGCTTTCTTT. It specifies CSARELEGPEAFF.

This clonotype turned up a few times. This chain uses TRBV7-3 with TRBJ2-1, with 9 nucleotides matching TRBD2. The CDR3 sequence is 18 residues long. Trimming removed 1 base from V and 6 bases from J; junction bases left unmatched: 13. Looked up from germline, CDR1 is SGHTA and CDR2 is FQGTGA. CDR3 coding DNA: TGTGCCAGCAGCTTAATACAAACCGGGACTAGCCCCGCCAATGAGCAGTTCTTC. Its translation is CASSLIQTGTSPANEQFF.

V and J are TRBV7-9 and TRBJ1-2, with 9 nucleotides matching TRBD1. Germline V gene data show CDR1 as SEHNR and CDR2 as FQNEAQ (reference sequence). The V gene end was trimmed by 7 bases and the J gene end by 6 bases; junction bases not matched to a gene: 9. This CDR3 has 14 amino acids. CDR3 region: CASTHWDRANGYTF. CDR3 bases: TGTGCCAGCACCCACTGGGACAGGGCAAATGGCTACACCTTC.

V usage is TRBV6-2 or TRBV6-3 and J usage is TRBJ1-1; D is unresolved. Per germline, CDR1 MNHEY and CDR2 SVGEGT. V was cut by 7 bases and J by 10 bases, with 13 bases left in between. The CDR3 is 11 residues long. CDR3 sequence: CASTSSAGAFF. Here the CDR3 DNA reads TGTGCCAGCACCTCATCGGCGGGAGCTTTCTTT.

This clonotype was counted between two and nine times. CDR3 residues: CSAPGQSRTGELFF. As DNA, the CDR3 is TGCAGTGCCCCGGGACAGAGCCGCACCGGGGAGCTGTTTTTT. The gene calls are TRBV20-1 and TRBJ2-2; 7 bases are shared with TRBD1. The CDR3 runs 14 residues. Unmatched junction bases numbered 8, after V lost 6 bases and J lost 4 bases. Germline loops: CDR1 DFQATT, CDR2 SNEGSKA (reference sequence).

The table lists this clonotype with a few counts. This rearrangement joins TRBV12-5 to TRBJ2-2; no firm D call. The V and J ends lost 5 bases and 3 bases respectively, with 4 bases between them. CDR3 size: 12 residues. The germline gives CDR1 LGHNT, CDR2 FRNRAP. The CDR3 region is CASGQYTGELFF. The CDR3 DNA reads as TGTGCTAGTGGTCAATACACCGGGGAGCTGTTTTTT.

Only one count was recorded for this clonotype. The germline gene is not matched at one end of the junction; a read error may be the cause. The rearrangement links TRBV7-2 to TRBJ1-1; no clear D gene. Germline CDR1 reads SGHTA; CDR2 reads FQGNSA. CDR3 size: 15 residues. CDR3 loop: CASSFGRSLNTEAFF. The CDR3 bases are TGTGCAAGCAGCTTTGGCAGAAGCTTGAACACTGAAGCTTTCTTT.

The V and J genes are TRBV29-1 and TRBJ2-7; perhaps TRBD2 as D (6 bases). CDR1 SQVTM and CDR2 ANQGSEA come from the germline V gene. V lost 7 bases, J lost 2 bases, and 9 bases lay in between. The CDR3 totals 11 residues. CDR3 sequence: CSAGTAYEQYF. CDR3 sequence (DNA): TGCAGCGCTGGGACTGCCTACGAGCAGTACTTC.

In its sample, this clonotype was seen once. The rearrangement uses TRBV12-3 or TRBV12-4 and TRBJ1-1; no clear D gene. V lost 2 bases to trimming and J lost 0 bases, with 19 bases between them. CDR3 length: 18 amino acids. DNA of the CDR3: TGTGCCAGCAGTTTACCCCTGACGGGCCTCATCGTGAACACTGAAGCTTTCTTT. It encodes CASSLPLTGLIVNTEAFF.